This T cell receptor (beta chain) emerged from a study of T cell responses to AZD1222 COVID-19 vaccine (dated by TCRdb to 2020 to 2022). With respect to the entire study: AZD1222 recipients with second doses at about 4 weeks or about 12 weeks were pooled, because spike-specific TCR depth and breadth did not differ between schedules. TCR sequencing covered some 240 trial participants: 207 given two doses of AZD1222 and approximately 26 given two doses of MenACWY control vaccine. Trial participants were enrolled into age subgroups of 18-55, 56-69 and 70-plus years, which contained approximately 150, 28 and 58 TCR-sequenced participants, respectively. Broader findings and caveats from the paper: Participants were mostly white British and included more females than males, and it was suggested by the authors that clonal diversity may have been underestimated. Vaccine-associated CD4 TCRs spanned the whole spike protein, with dominant responses in regions 160-218 and 743-854. In the small 56-69-year group, the increase in depth fell short of significance, most likely because of low power. A significant rise in spike-specific TCR breadth and depth was observed after two AZD1222 doses relative to day 0 and relative to MenACWY recipients. Reportedly, close to half of the unique spike-specific TCRs recognized epitopes lying outside the regions that are mutated in the B.1.351 and B.1.1.7 variants. Because no samples from the day 14 peak response were available, repertoires could be characterized only after the peak T cell response. Conclusions about previously exposed vaccinees are limited, since just a handful of AZD1222 recipients were seropositive for SARS-CoV-2 at baseline.

What this sample's time point label stands for: baseline before first vaccination. Vaccinee samples came from UK trials COV001 and COV002, including a single-blind randomized controlled phase 2/3 trial of AZD1222 (ChAdOx1 nCoV-19) in healthy adults. Trial participant PBMC samples were collected at day 0 and day 28 after the second dose for TCRbeta chain sequencing. For CDR1 and CDR2, the germline V gene lists SGHVS and FNYEAQ. V was cut back by 6 bases and J by 5 bases, leaving a gap of 14 bases between them. Inclusive of the bounding cysteine and phenylalanine, the CDR3 is 15 residues long. The CDR3 DNA has 45 bases and is translated from base 1. In the case of this clone: It lacks a known antigen. Per-base qualities were not stored, and no clone one base away is much larger.

The CDR3 regions of human TCRbeta chains were subjected to immunosequencing. As for how the authors treated the data: TCRs in the repertoires were matched against a reference library of SARS-CoV-2-specific TCRs that had been generated with the MIRA antigen-specificity platform. Breadth meant the fraction of unique TCRs that were SARS-CoV-2-associated, whereas depth meant the fraction of total T cells that were SARS-CoV-2-associated. Using the MIRA data, every spike-specific TCR was mapped to the spike region that the TCR reacted to and assigned to either a CD4 or a CD8 class. Log10-transformed breadth and depth values were compared by one-way ANOVA with Sidak's multiple comparisons tests. Sourced from immuneACCESS, this table was stored by TCRdb with only in-frame sequences that have V and J called. A share of the clones is absent; for the studies checked, an unresolved V gene accounts for under half, and the remainder has no known explanation. The V and J calls and the clone size are those of that table, but D and trimming were determined from the DNA. The table for this sample lists fewer than 150,000 clones; roughly 93% of them were counted only once. The top ten constitute about 3.1% of the sample.

This receptor was taken from an adult in good health. Sequenced here: peripheral blood, sampled on day 0 of AZD1222 vaccination. Rearrangement joined TRBV7-6 to TRBJ1-6; TRBD1 is possibly the D segment (6 matching bases). CDR3 protein: CASSRGGFNNSPLHF. In nucleotide form, the sequence is TGTGCCAGCAGTCGAGGGGGTTTCAATAATTCACCCCTCCACTTT.